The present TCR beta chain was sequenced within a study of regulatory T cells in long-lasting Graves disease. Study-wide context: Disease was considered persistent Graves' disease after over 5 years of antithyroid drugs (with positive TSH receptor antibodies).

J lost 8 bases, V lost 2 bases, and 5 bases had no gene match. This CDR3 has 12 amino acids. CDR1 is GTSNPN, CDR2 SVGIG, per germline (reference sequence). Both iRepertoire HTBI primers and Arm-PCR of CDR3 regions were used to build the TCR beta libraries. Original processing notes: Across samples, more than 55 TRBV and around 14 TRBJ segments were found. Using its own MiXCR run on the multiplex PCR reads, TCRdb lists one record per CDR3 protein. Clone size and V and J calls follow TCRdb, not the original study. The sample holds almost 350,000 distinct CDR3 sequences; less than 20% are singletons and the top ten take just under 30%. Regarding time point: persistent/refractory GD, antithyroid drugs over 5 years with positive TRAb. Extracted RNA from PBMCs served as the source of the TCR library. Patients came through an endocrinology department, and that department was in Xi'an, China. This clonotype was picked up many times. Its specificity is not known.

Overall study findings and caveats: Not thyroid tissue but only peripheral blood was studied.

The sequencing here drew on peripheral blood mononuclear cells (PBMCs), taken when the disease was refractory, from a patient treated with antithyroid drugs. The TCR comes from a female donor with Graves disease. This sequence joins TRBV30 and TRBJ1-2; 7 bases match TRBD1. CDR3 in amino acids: CAWSMTGKGYTF. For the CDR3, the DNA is TGTGCCTGGAGTATGACAGGGAAAGGCTACACCTTC.